This is a list of T cell receptor beta chains from one sample in a study of T cells in tumors after PD-1 blockade. Clones were read by immunoSEQ multiplex PCR, and TCRdb kept only the in-frame ones, dropping some. The sample contains tens of thousands of clones, about 82% of which appear only once. The sample consisted of PBMCs, taken before anti-PD-1 treatment. The source is a human donor with basal cell carcinoma. Each CDR3 is given with its conserved first and last residue. D genes are given only for firm matches. Clone size, where shown, is once, few, many, or a class for clones that have expanded.

>TRBD1|-|TRBJ2-6|TRBV29-1
CSAGTGPGANVLTF
TGCAGCGCCGGGACAGGCCCTGGGGCCAACGTCCTGACTTTC
>TRBD2|-|TRBJ2-6|TRBV10-3
CAISEASGGAGANVLTF
TGTGCCATCAGTGAGGCTAGCGGGGGGGCTGGGGCCAACGTCCTGACTTTC
>TRBD1|-|TRBJ2-7|TRBV3-1/TRBV3-2
CASSQGWTGSVYEQYF
TGTGCCAGCAGCCAAGGGTGGACAGGGTCAGTCTACGAGCAGTACTTC
>TRBD1|-|TRBJ1-2|TRBV9
CASSVGEGQGEGYTF
TGTGCCAGCAGCGTAGGAGAAGGACAGGGGGAAGGCTACACCTTC
>-|-|TRBJ2-7|TRBV27
CASSLKGFAYEQYF
TGTGCCAGCAGTTTAAAGGGGTTCGCGTACGAGCAGTACTTC
>-|-|TRBJ1-3|TRBV30
CAWDLSGSGNTIYF
TGTGCCTGGGATCTTTCCGGATCTGGAAACACCATATATTTT
>TRBD1|few|TRBJ1-5|TRBV18
CASSSSGTGNQPQHF
TGTGCCAGCTCATCCTCCGGGACAGGCAATCAGCCCCAGCATTTT
>TRBD1|-|TRBJ2-5|TRBV6-5
CASRPGQGGETQYF
TGTGCCAGCAGACCAGGACAGGGGGGAGAGACCCAGTACTTC
>-|-|TRBJ2-5|TRBV5-1
CASSLGPRVQETQYF
TGCGCCAGCAGCTTGGGTCCGCGGGTACAAGAGACCCAGTACTTC
>TRBD2|-|TRBJ2-5|TRBV3-1/TRBV3-2
CASGLAGGPETQYF
TGTGCCAGCGGACTAGCGGGGGGTCCAGAGACCCAGTACTTC
>-|once|TRBJ2-7|TRBV6-2/TRBV6-3
CASRPLGVNTRYF
TGTGCCAGCAGACCTTTGGGGGTTAATACTCGGTACTTC
>TRBD1|-|TRBJ2-7|TRBV6-5
CASRLTGQASYEQYF
TGTGCCAGCAGACTGACGGGACAGGCATCCTACGAGCAGTACTTC
>TRBD1|-|TRBJ2-7|TRBV5-6
CASSSLDRGLGEQYF
TGTGCCAGCAGCTCCCTCGACAGGGGGCTAGGGGAGCAGTACTTC
>TRBD1|-|TRBJ1-1|TRBV20-1
CSASRGSGTGVNTEAFF
TGCAGTGCTAGTAGAGGCTCCGGGACAGGGGTTAACACTGAAGCTTTCTTT
>-|once|TRBJ2-7|TRBV5-1
CASRDGQFEYF
TGCGCCAGCAGGGACGGACAGTTCGAGTACTTC
>-|-|TRBJ1-5|TRBV28
CASSLELINQPQHF
TGTGCCAGCAGTTTAGAACTGATAAATCAGCCCCAGCATTTT
>TRBD1|-|TRBJ2-7|TRBV5-1
CASSFRGQWDEQYF
TGCGCCAGCAGCTTCAGGGGGCAATGGGACGAGCAGTACTTC
>-|-|TRBJ2-7|TRBV7-9
CASSKIQAGSYEQYF
TGTGCCAGCAGCAAGATACAGGCAGGGAGTTACGAGCAGTACTTC
>TRBD2|once|TRBJ2-5|TRBV7-2
CASSLAYGTSGEGTQYF
TGTGCCAGCAGCTTAGCGTACGGGACTAGCGGAGAGGGTACCCAGTACTTC
>TRBD2|-|TRBJ2-5|TRBV5-4
CASSSLAGPQETQYF
TGTGCCAGCAGCTCACTAGCGGGACCTCAAGAGACCCAGTACTTC
>-|-|TRBJ1-1|TRBV30
CASQRLLVTEAFF
TGTGCCTCTCAACGCCTACTAGTCACTGAAGCTTTCTTT
>TRBD1|-|TRBJ1-4|TRBV27
CASRYDRVSEKLFF
TGTGCCAGCAGATACGACAGGGTTAGCGAAAAACTGTTTTTT
>-|-|TRBJ2-3|TRBV20-1
CSAPYMDTQYF
TGCAGTGCGCCGTACATGGATACGCAGTATTTT
>-|few|TRBJ1-2|TRBV7-9
CASSRGPHYGYTF
TGTGCCAGCAGCCGGGGGCCCCACTATGGCTACACCTTC
>-|-|TRBJ2-3|TRBV7-6
CASSSRASVRLLSTDTQYF
TGTGCCAGCAGCTCCCGGGCCTCAGTGAGATTACTTAGCACAGATACGCAGTATTTT
>-|-|TRBJ1-6|TRBV2
CASSEAGGEDSPLHF
TGTGCCAGCAGTGAAGCTGGGGGAGAGGATTCACCCCTCCACTTT
>-|-|TRBJ1-4|TRBV3-1/TRBV3-2
CASSQSRVGEKLFF
TGTGCCAGCAGCCAGAGCAGGGTGGGTGAAAAACTGTTTTTT
>TRBD1|-|TRBJ2-7|TRBV13
CASSLPPRGRRSYEQYF
TGTGCCAGCAGTTTGCCCCCCAGGGGGCGACGTAGCTACGAGCAGTACTTC
>-|-|TRBJ1-6|TRBV11-2
CASSRTAGGRSYNSPLHF
TGTGCCAGCAGCCGAACAGCGGGGGGAAGGTCCTATAATTCACCCCTCCACTTT
>TRBD1|few|TRBJ1-2|TRBV9
CASSVGGQSNYGYTF
TGTGCCAGCAGCGTAGGGGGACAGTCAAACTATGGCTACACCTTC
>TRBD1|-|TRBJ2-5|TRBV2
CASSGTGGVETQYF
TGTGCCAGCAGTGGGACAGGGGGTGTAGAGACCCAGTACTTC
>-|-|TRBJ1-2|TRBV7-9
CASSREDRLSSYTF
TGTGCCAGCAGCCGTGAAGACAGGCTTTCAAGCTACACCTTC
>-|-|TRBJ1-2|TRBV18
CASSPGGGNYGYTF
TGTGCCAGCTCACCGGGGGGCGGTAACTATGGCTACACCTTC
>-|-|TRBJ2-7|TRBV20-1
CSARQGYEQYF
TGCAGTGCTAGACAGGGGTACGAGCAGTACTTC
>-|-|TRBJ1-6|TRBV19
CASSIGRNPNSPLHF
TGTGCCAGTAGTATCGGGCGGAACCCCAATTCACCCCTCCACTTT
>-|-|TRBJ2-1|TRBV15
CATSSPGGADEQFF
TGTGCCACCAGCAGTCCTGGGGGGGCGGATGAGCAGTTCTTC
>-|-|TRBJ2-7|TRBV6-1
CASSEGWVEQYF
TGTGCCAGCAGTGAAGGCTGGGTCGAGCAGTACTTC
>-|once|TRBJ2-1|TRBV10-2
CASSEYSYNEQFF
TGCGCCAGCAGTGAATACAGCTACAATGAGCAGTTCTTC
>-|-|TRBJ1-3|TRBV18
CASSPTGGSGNTIYF
TGTGCCAGCTCACCTACTGGGGGGAGTGGAAACACCATATATTTT
>-|-|TRBJ1-4|TRBV10-1
CASSAGISEKLFF
TGCGCCAGCAGTGCGGGGATATCGGAAAAACTGTTTTTT
>-|once|TRBJ1-2|TRBV27
CASSLSGRVKTNYGYTF
TGTGCCAGCAGTTTATCGGGCAGGGTGAAGACTAACTATGGCTACACCTTC
>TRBD2|-|TRBJ2-1|TRBV4-2
CASSQRSGGKNNEQFF
TGTGCCAGCAGCCAACGAAGCGGGGGGAAAAACAATGAGCAGTTCTTC
>TRBD1|-|TRBJ2-7|TRBV5-4
CASSSRQGSDEQYF
TGTGCCAGCAGCTCCCGACAGGGCAGCGACGAGCAGTACTTC
>-|few|TRBJ1-2|TRBV7-3
CASSLTGGRGYTF
TGTGCCAGCAGCTTAACAGGGGGAAGGGGCTACACCTTC
>TRBD1|-|TRBJ2-2|TRBV3-1/TRBV3-2
CASSQDRVHTGELFF
TGTGCCAGCAGCCAGGACAGGGTCCACACCGGGGAGCTGTTTTTT
>-|-|TRBJ2-1|TRBV24-1
CATSDLRGGAYNEQFF
TGTGCCACCAGTGATTTGAGGGGGGGGGCTTACAATGAGCAGTTCTTC
>TRBD1|-|TRBJ1-6|TRBV5-6
CASSLRTGLNSPLHF
TGTGCCAGCAGCTTGAGGACAGGCCTAAATTCACCCCTCCACTTT
>-|-|TRBJ1-5|TRBV6-5
CASRQDPRSNQPQHF
TGTGCCAGCAGACAGGACCCACGGAGCAATCAGCCCCAGCATTTT